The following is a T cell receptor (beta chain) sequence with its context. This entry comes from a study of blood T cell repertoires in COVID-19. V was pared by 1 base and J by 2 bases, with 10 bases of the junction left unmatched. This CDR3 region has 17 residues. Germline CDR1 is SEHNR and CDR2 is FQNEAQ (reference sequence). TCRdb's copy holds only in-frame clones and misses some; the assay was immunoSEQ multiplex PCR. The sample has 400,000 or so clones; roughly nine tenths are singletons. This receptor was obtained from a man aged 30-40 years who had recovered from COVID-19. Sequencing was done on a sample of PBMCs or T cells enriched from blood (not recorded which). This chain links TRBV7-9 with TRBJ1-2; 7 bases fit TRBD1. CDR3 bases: TGTGCCAGCAGCTTAGAGGGGGCCTACGGACTAAACTATGGCTACACCTTC. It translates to CASSLEGAYGLNYGYTF.